The clone carrying this TCR beta chain was seen a few times. Its antigen is not identified. V gave up 1 base and J gave up 6 bases; unmatched junction bases: 4. CDR3 length: 16 residues. Germline CDR1 is SGHAT and CDR2 is FQNNGV. This entry belongs to a study of T cell clones after liver transplantation. Assay used: immunoSEQ multiplex PCR; TCRdb lists only in-frame clones, some missing. The sample consists of 20,000 to 30,000 clones, 69% of them appearing once. Study-wide results and caveats: These preliminary findings come from unstandardized post-transplant sampling times.

Here the sequenced sample was CD4+ T cells from blood, taken before liver transplant. The source is a human donor who received a liver transplant. The chain employs TRBV11-2 and TRBJ2-3, with 13 bases matching TRBD2. The CDR3 protein is CASSLGGLAGTDTQYF. CDR3 nucleotides: TGTGCCAGCAGCTTAGGGGGACTAGCGGGGACTGATACGCAGTATTTT.